The 15 T cell receptor beta chains below were found in one sample sequenced in a study of T cell responses to AZD1222 COVID-19 vaccine (dated by TCRdb to about 2021). The receptor library was made with the immunoSEQ multiplex PCR assay. TCRdb mirrors the immuneACCESS table, restricted to in-frame sequences. Some clones are absent from its copies; in checked studies, under half trace to an unresolved V gene, and the reason for the others is unknown. The sample table holds tens of thousands of clones, of which 85% to 90% were seen once. The ten top clones hold approximately 5% of the sample. The sample's time point, from its label and the paper: baseline before first vaccination. The sample's treatment or condition label is to be understood as: meningococcal conjugate vaccine given as trial control. Sequencing was performed on peripheral blood, taken on day 0 of MenACWY control vaccination. The receptors shown here come from an adult in good health.

The chain carries TRBV5-1 and TRBJ1-4; D not certain. Germline assignment: CDR1 SGHRS and CDR2 YFSETQ. V lost 0 bases and J 2 bases, leaving 5 bases between the germline ends. The CDR3 is made up of 14 amino acids. CDR3 in amino acids: CASSLEGTNEKLFF. DNA for the CDR3: TGCGCCAGCAGCTTGGAAGGGACTAATGAAAAACTGTTTTTT.

The CDR3 nucleotides read TGTGCCAGCTCACCCGGGACAGGGGACAATCAGCCCCAGCATTTT. It encodes CASSPGTGDNQPQHF. V gene TRBV18 combines with J gene TRBJ1-5; 10 nucleotides agree with TRBD1. J was trimmed by 3 bases and V by 3 bases; bases with no gene match: 2. This CDR3 has 15 amino acids. Germline loops: CDR1 KGHSH, CDR2 LQKENI.

The chain couples TRBV7-2 to TRBJ1-5; D gene unclear. Germline lookup yields CDR1 SGHTA and CDR2 FQGNSA. Between the trimmed V and J ends, which lost 4 bases and 2 bases, there was a span of 6 bases. This CDR3 is built from 13 residues. DNA of the CDR3: TGTGCCAGCAGCTCCTCGGGCAATCAGCCCCAGCATTTT. Translation: CASSSSGNQPQHF.

The rearrangement uses TRBV6-2 or TRBV6-3 and TRBJ2-7; D possibly corresponds to TRBD1 (6 bases). Germline CDR1 reads MNHEY; CDR2 reads SVGEGT. V lost 2 bases and J 3 bases, leaving 17 bases between the germline ends. The CDR3 totals 16 residues. The CDR3 nucleotides are TGTGCCAGCAGTTACGAGGGGGTTGGCCCTTACTACGAGCAGTACTTC. Protein product: CASSYEGVGPYYEQYF.

The CDR3 DNA sequence: TGTGCCAGTAAGGCGGGAGATCGACGAGGAGAGACCCAGTACTTC. Protein: CASKAGDRRGETQYF. The V and J genes are TRBV19 and TRBJ2-5, with 7 bases aligning to TRBD2. This CDR3 spans 15 amino acids. Trimming cost V 7 bases and J 4 bases; bases outside gene matches: 12. Germline CDR1 and CDR2: LNHDA and SQIVND (reference sequence).

The V gene is TRBV7-2, the J gene TRBJ2-2; D might be TRBD2 (5 bases). Trimming pared 7 bases from V and 0 bases from J, leaving 9 bases between. Germline assignment: CDR1 SGHTA and CDR2 FQGNSA. The CDR3 consists of 14 residues. As DNA, the CDR3 is TGTGCCAGCACGGCTAGCACGAACACCGGGGAGCTGTTTTTT. It translates to CASTASTNTGELFF.

The rearrangement links TRBV7-2 to TRBJ2-3; 7 bases are a match to TRBD2. This CDR3 comprises 16 residues. The ends lost 1 base at V and 4 bases at J; junction bases unmatched: 8. CDR1 is SGHTA and CDR2 is FQGNSA in the germline V gene. The CDR3 reads CASSLGGRLVADTQYF. CDR3 coding DNA: TGTGCCAGCAGCTTAGGCGGGAGATTGGTCGCAGATACGCAGTATTTT.

The chain joins TRBV4-1 to TRBJ2-7; weak D call: TRBD2 (7 bases). The CDR3 is made up of 15 amino acids. Germline V gene data show CDR1 as MGHRA and CDR2 as YSYEKL. Trimming left V 4 bases short and J 6 bases short, with 19 bases between. The CDR3 DNA is TGCGCCAGCAGCCTGATCGGGGGGCGGTGGAGCGAGCAGTACTTC. This encodes CASSLIGGRWSEQYF.

The gene calls are TRBV2 and TRBJ2-7; 7 bases line up with TRBD1. The length of the CDR3 is 12 residues. V was clipped by 7 bases and J by 3 bases; unmatched bases: 3. Germline V gene lookup returns CDR1 SNHLY and CDR2 FYNNEI. This CDR3 reads CASIGQVYEQYF. CDR3 bases: TGTGCCAGCATCGGACAGGTCTACGAGCAGTACTTC.

The rearrangement links TRBV7-9 to TRBJ1-2; no clear D gene. Between the trimmed V and J ends, which lost 0 bases and 8 bases, there was a span of 13 bases. The CDR3 is 14 residues long. CDR1 SEHNR and CDR2 FQNEAQ come from the germline V gene (reference sequence). The CDR3, as DNA: TGTGCCAGCAGCTTAGCGGTAGGTCCGCACGGCTACACCTTC. Protein sequence: CASSLAVGPHGYTF.

This clone was seen a single time. The gene calls are TRBV28 and TRBJ2-7, with a possible D match to TRBD1 (6 bases). The CDR3 loop spans 12 amino acids. Germline values: CDR1 MDHEN, CDR2 SYDVKM. With 5 bases removed from V and 4 bases from J, the gap between germline ends came to 9 bases. CDR3 in amino acids: CASSPGEYEQYF. In DNA, the CDR3 is TGTGCCAGCAGTCCAGGGGAGTACGAGCAGTACTTC. The full variable domain, completed using reference TRBV28 and TRBJ2-7, is DVKVTQSSRYLVKRTGEKVFLECVQDMDHENMFWYRQDPGLGLRLIYFSYDVKMKEKGDIPEGYSVSREKKERFSLILESASTNQTSMYLCASSPGEYEQYFGPGTRLTVT.

With regard to this clone: The junction shows a germline mismatch at one end, possibly a read error. J is TRBJ1-1 and V is TRBV7-2; no reliable D call. The CDR3 runs 13 residues. Germline V gene data show CDR1 as SGHTA and CDR2 as FQGNSA. The CDR3 spells CASILTYNTEAFF. The CDR3 bases are TGTGCCAGCATCTTAACATACAACACTGAAGCTTTCTTT.

CDR3 residues: CASSPSRSLNTEAFF. In nucleotides, the CDR3 is TGTGCCAGCAGCCCCTCCCGATCTCTGAACACTGAAGCTTTCTTT. The chain uses TRBV5-5 and TRBJ1-1; no firm D call. The CDR3 has 15 amino acids. Trimming stripped 4 bases from V and 0 bases from J, with 13 bases between. Germline loops: CDR1 SGHKS, CDR2 YYEKEE (reference sequence).

This clone is a singleton in its sample. This sequence joins TRBV9 and TRBJ1-5; D is unclear. The V end was cut by 3 bases, the J end by 5 bases, with 12 bases between. The CDR3 consists of 14 residues. Per germline, CDR1 SGDLS and CDR2 YYNGEE. CDR3 coding DNA: TGTGCCAGCAGCGCACCTGACACCCATCAGCCCCAGCATTTT. This gives the protein CASSAPDTHQPQHF. Combining the CDR3 with reference TRBV9 and TRBJ1-5 gives the whole variable domain DSGVTQTPKHLITATGQRVTLRCSPRSGDLSVYWYQQSLDQGLQFLIQYYNGEERAKGNILERFSAQQFPDLHSELNLSSLELGDSALYFCASSAPDTHQPQHFGDGTRLSIL.

V gene TRBV30 combines with J gene TRBJ2-3; TRBD2 is a possible D gene (6 bases). The CDR3 loop spans 14 amino acids. CDR1 is GTSNPN, CDR2 SVGIG, per germline (reference sequence). V dropped 2 bases and J dropped 4 bases, with 13 bases sitting between them. The CDR3: CAWSHGSSSDTQYF. The CDR3 DNA sequence: TGTGCCTGGAGTCACGGGAGTAGTTCAGATACGCAGTATTTT.